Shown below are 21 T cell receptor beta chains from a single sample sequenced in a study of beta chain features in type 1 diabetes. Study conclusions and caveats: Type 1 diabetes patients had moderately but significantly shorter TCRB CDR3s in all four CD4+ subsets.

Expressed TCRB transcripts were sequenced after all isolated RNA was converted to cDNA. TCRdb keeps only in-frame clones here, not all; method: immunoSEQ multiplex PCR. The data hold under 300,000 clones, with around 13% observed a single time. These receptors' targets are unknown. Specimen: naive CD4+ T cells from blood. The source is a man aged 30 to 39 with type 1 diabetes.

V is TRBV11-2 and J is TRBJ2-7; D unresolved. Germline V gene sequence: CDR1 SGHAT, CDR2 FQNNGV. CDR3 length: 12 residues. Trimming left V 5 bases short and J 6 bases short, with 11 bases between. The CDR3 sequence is CASSKQSPEQYF. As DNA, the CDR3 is TGTGCCAGCAGCAAACAGAGCCCCGAGCAGTACTTC.

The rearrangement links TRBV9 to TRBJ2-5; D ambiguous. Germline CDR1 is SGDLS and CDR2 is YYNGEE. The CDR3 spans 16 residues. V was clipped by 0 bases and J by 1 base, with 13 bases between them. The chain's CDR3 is CASSVGVVLRQETQYF. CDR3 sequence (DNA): TGTGCCAGCAGCGTAGGAGTGGTCCTACGCCAAGAGACCCAGTACTTC.

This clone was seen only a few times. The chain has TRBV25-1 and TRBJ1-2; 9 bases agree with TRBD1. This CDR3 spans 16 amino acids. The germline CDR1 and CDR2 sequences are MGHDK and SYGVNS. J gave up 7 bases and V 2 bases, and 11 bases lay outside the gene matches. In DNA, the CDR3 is TGTGCCAGCAGTGAAACAACCGGGACAGGGTATGGTGGCTACACCTTC. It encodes CASSETTGTGYGGYTF.

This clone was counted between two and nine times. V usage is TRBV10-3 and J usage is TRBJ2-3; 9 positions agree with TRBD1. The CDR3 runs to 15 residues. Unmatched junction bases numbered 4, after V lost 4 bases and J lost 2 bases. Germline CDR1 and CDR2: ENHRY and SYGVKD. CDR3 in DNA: TGTGCCATCAGTGTAGGGACAGGGAACACAGATACGCAGTATTTT. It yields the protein CAISVGTGNTDTQYF.

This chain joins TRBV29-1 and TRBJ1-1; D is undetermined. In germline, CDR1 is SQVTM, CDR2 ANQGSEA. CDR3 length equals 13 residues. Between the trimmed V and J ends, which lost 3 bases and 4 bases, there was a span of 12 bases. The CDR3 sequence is CSVDPNGGTEAFF. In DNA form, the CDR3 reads TGCAGCGTTGATCCCAACGGTGGCACTGAAGCTTTCTTT.

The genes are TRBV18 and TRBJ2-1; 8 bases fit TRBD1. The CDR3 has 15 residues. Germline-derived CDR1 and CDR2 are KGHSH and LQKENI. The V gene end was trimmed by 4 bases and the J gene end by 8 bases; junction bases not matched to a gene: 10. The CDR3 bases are TGTGCCAGCTCACGAGGACAGGGTTCGTTCGATGAGCAGTTCTTC. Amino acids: CASSRGQGSFDEQFF.

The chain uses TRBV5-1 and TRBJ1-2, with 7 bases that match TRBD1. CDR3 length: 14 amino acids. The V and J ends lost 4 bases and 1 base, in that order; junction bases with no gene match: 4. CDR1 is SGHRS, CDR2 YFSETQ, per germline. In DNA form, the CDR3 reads TGCGCCAGCAGCCGTACAGGGGATAACTATGGCTACACCTTC. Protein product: CASSRTGDNYGYTF.

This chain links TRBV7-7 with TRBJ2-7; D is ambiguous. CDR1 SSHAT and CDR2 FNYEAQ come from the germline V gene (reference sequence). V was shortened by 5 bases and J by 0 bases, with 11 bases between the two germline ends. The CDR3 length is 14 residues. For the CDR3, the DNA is TGTGCCAGCAGCGCCGCGGTTACCTCCTACGAGCAGTACTTC. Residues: CASSAAVTSYEQYF.

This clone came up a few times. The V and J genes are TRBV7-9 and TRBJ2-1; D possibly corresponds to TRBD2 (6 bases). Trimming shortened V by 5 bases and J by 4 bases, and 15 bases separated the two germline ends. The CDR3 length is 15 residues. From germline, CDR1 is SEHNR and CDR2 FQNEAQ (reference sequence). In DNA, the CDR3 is TGTGCCAGCAGCCAAGATTACGGAGGGTACAATGAGCAGTTCTTC. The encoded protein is CASSQDYGGYNEQFF.

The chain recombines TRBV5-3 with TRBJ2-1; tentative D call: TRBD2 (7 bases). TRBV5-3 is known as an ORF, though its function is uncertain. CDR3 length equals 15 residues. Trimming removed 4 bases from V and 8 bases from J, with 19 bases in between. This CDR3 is CARSTWGGGMDEQFF. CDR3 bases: TGTGCCAGAAGCACCTGGGGGGGCGGGATGGATGAGCAGTTCTTC.

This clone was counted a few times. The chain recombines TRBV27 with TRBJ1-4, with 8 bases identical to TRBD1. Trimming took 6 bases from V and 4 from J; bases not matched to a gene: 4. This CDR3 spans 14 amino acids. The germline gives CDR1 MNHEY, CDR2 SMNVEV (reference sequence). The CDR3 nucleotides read TGTGCCAGCAGACCAGACAGGGGTAATGAAAAACTGTTTTTT. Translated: CASRPDRGNEKLFF. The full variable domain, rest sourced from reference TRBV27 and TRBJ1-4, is EAQVTQNPRYLITVTGKKLTVTCSQNMNHEYMSWYRQDPGLGLRQIYYSMNVEVTDKGDVPEGYKVSRKEKRNFPLILESPSPNQTSLYFCASRPDRGNEKLFFGSGTQLSVL.

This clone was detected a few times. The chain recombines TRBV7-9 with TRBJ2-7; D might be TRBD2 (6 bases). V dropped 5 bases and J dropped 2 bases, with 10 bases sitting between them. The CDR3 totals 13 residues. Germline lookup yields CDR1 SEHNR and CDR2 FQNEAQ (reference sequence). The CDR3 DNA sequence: TGTGCCAGCAGCCGGGGGATGACCTACGAGCAGTACTTC. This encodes CASSRGMTYEQYF.

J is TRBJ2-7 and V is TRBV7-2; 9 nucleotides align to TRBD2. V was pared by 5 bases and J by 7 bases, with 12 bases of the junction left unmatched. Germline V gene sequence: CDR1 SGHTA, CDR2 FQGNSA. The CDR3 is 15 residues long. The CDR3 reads CASSVGLAPLREQYF. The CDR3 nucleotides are TGTGCCAGCAGCGTGGGACTAGCTCCCCTCCGGGAGCAGTACTTC.

CDR3 DNA: TGTGCCAGTAGTGGGACATCCGCCTACGAGCAGTACTTC. Amino acids: CASSGTSAYEQYF. The chain carries TRBV19 and TRBJ2-7, with D maybe TRBD1 (6 bases). CDR1 and CDR2 from the germline V gene are LNHDA and SQIVND (reference sequence). This CDR3 region has 13 residues. Trimming left V 5 bases short and J 2 bases short, with 10 bases between.

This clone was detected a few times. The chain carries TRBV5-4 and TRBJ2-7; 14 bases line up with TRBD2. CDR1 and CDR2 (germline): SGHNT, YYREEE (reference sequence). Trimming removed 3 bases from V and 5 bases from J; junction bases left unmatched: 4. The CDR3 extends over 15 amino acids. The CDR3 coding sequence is TGTGCCAGCAGCTCGGGACTAGCGGGAGTAAACGAGCAGTACTTC. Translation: CASSSGLAGVNEQYF. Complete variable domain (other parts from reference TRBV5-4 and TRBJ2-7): ETGVTQSPTHLIKTRGQQVTLRCSSQSGHNTVSWYQQALGQGPQFIFQYYREEENGRGNFPPRFSGLQFPNYSSELNVNALELDDSALYLCASSSGLAGVNEQYFGPGTRLTVT.

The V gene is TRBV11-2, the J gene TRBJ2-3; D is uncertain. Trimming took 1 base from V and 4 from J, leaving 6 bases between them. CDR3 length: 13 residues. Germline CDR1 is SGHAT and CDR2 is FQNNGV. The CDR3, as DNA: TGTGCCAGCAGCTTAGGGTGGCCAGATACGCAGTATTTT. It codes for CASSLGWPDTQYF.

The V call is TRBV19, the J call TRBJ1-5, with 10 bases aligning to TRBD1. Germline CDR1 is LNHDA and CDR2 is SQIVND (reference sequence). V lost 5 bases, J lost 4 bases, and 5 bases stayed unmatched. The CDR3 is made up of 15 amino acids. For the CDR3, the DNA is TGTGCCAGTAGTGCTAGACAGGGGGCGAATCAGCCCCAGCATTTT. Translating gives CASSARQGANQPQHF.

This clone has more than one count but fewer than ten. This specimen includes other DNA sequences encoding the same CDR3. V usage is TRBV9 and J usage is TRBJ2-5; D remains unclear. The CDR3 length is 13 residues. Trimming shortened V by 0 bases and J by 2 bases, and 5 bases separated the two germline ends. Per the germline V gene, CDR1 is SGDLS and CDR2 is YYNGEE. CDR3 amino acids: CASSVGQQETQYF. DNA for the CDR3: TGTGCCAGCAGCGTAGGGCAGCAAGAGACCCAGTACTTC.

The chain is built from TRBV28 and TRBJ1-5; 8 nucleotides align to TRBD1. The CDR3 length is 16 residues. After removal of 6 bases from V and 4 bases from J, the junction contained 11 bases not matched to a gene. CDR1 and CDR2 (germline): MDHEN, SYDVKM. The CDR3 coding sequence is TGTGCCAGCAGACTCCAGTACAGGGGGACTAATCAGCCCCAGCATTTT. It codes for CASRLQYRGTNQPQHF.

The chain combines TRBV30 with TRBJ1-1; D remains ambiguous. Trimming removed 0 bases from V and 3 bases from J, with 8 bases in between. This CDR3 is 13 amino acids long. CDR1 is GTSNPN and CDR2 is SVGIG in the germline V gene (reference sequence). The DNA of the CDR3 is TGTGCCTGGAGTGTACGGAGATACACTGAAGCTTTCTTT. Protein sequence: CAWSVRRYTEAFF.

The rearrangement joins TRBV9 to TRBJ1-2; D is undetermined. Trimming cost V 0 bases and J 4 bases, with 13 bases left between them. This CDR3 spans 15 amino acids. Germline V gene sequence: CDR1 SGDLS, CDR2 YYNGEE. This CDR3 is CASSVVPALGYGYTF. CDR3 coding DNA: TGTGCCAGCAGCGTAGTTCCAGCGCTGGGCTATGGCTACACCTTC. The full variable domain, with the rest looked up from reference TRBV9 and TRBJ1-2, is DSGVTQTPKHLITATGQRVTLRCSPRSGDLSVYWYQQSLDQGLQFLIQYYNGEERAKGNILERFSAQQFPDLHSELNLSSLELGDSALYFCASSVVPALGYGYTFGSGTRLTVV.